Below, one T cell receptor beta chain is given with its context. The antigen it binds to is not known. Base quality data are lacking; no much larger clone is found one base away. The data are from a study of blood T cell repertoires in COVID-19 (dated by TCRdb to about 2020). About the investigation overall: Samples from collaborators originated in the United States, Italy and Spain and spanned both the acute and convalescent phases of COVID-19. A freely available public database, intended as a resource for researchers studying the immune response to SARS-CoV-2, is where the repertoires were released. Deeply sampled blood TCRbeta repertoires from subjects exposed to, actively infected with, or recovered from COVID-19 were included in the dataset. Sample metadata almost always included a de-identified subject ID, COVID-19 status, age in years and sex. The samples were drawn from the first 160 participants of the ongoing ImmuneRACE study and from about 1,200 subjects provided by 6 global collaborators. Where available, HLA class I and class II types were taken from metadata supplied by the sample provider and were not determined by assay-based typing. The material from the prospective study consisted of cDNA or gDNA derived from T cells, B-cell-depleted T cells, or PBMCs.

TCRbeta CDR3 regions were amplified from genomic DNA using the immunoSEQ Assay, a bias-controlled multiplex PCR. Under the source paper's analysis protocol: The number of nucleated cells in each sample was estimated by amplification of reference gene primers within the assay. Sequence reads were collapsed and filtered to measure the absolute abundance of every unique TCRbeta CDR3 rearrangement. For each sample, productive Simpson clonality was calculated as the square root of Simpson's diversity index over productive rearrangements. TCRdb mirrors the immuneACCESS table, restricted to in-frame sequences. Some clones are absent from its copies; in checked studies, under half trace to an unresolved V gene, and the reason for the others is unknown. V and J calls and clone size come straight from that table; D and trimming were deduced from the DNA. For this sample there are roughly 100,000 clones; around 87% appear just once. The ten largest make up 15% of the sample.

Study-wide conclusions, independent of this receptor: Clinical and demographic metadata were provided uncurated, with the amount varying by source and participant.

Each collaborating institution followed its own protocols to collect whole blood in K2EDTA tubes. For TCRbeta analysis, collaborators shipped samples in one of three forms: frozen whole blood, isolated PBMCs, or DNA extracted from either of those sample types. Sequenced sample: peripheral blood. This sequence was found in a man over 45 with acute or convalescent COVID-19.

The sequenced DNA is TGTGCCAGTAGTGGAGGAGCGGGGAGGACAGATACGCAGTATTTT. It specifies CASSGGAGRTDTQYF. The V and J segments used are TRBV19 and TRBJ2-3; a stretch of 7 junction bases matches TRBD2. V is trimmed back by 5 bases and J by 3 bases, and the junction contains 8 bases that no gene match accounts for. The CDR3 measures 15 amino acids from cysteine to phenylalanine. Of all the DNA, just the CDR3 is kept, 45 bases in frame from base 1. Sequences LNHDA (CDR1) and SQIVND (CDR2) are obtained from the germline V gene (reference sequence).